Below are 8 T cell receptor beta chains sequenced from a single sample in a study of T cell repertoires in cytomegalovirus infection (dated by TCRdb to about 2019). Sequencer: Illumina HiSeq 1500. TCRdb's own reprocessing of the public reads used fastp at Q25 and MiXCR and kept productive beta chains. When rows share a CDR3 protein, they turn into one entry using the most common DNA and genes. Counted in this sample were hundreds of thousands of distinct CDR3 sequences; 15% to 20% of them appeared once. Around 12% of the sample goes to the ten largest clones. The specimen was PBMCs. These TCRs come from a human donor in good health (CMV status not recorded). Some clones in this sample may be carry-over from other donors' samples.

V gene TRBV4-3 combines with J gene TRBJ1-2, with D unresolved. There are 14 residues in the CDR3. Germline V gene lookup returns CDR1 LGHNA and CDR2 YSLEER. V lost 0 bases and J 8 bases, leaving 13 bases between the germline ends. The DNA of the CDR3 is TGCGCCAGCAGCCAAGATGGGGATTTGGAGGGCTACACCTTC. Its translation: CASSQDGDLEGYTF.

The sample holds a few counts of this clonotype. V usage is TRBV6-2 or TRBV6-3 and J usage is TRBJ1-1, with D perhaps TRBD1 (6 bases). The CDR3 has 15 amino acids. Germline loops: CDR1 MNHEY, CDR2 SVGEGT. Trimming cost V 6 bases and J 1 base, with 15 bases left between them. This CDR3 reads CASSETGTQNTEAFF. The CDR3 DNA reads TGTGCCAGCAGCGAAACCGGGACACAGAACACTGAAGCTTTCTTT.

This chain uses TRBV20-1 with TRBJ1-1; TRBD1 is a possible D gene (5 bases). V was shortened by 5 bases and J by 5 bases, with 15 bases between the two germline ends. CDR3 length: 13 amino acids. The germline gives CDR1 DFQATT, CDR2 SNEGSKA (reference sequence). CDR3 region: CSAPGQARTEAFF. The CDR3 DNA is TGCAGTGCTCCCGGACAAGCGAGGACTGAAGCTTTCTTT.

The genes are TRBV14 and TRBJ1-1, with D possibly TRBD1 on 5 matching bases. Trimming pared 1 base from V and 5 bases from J, leaving 11 bases between. This CDR3 spans 14 amino acids. The germline V gene has CDR1 SGHDN and CDR2 FVKESK. CDR3 in DNA: TGTGCCAGCAGCCAAGTAGCGGGGGTAACTGAAGCTTTCTTT. This sequence encodes CASSQVAGVTEAFF.

This clonotype was found a few times. The chain joins TRBV11-2 to TRBJ2-3; 7 positions agree with TRBD2. The junction had 13 bases not matched to a gene; V was cut back by 5 bases and J by 5 bases. Per the germline V gene, CDR1 is SGHAT and CDR2 is FQNNGV. The CDR3 totals 16 residues. The CDR3 bases are TGTGCCAGCAGCCCCCGGGCCCGGGTAGCGGGAGATACGCAGTATTTT. Protein product: CASSPRARVAGDTQYF.

This clonotype was found a few times. The CDR3, as DNA: TGTGCCAGCAGCACCTATAACACTGAAGCTTTCTTT. Its translation: CASSTYNTEAFF. The rearrangement uses TRBV11-2 and TRBJ1-1, with D unresolved. This CDR3 is built from 12 residues. Germline CDR1 and CDR2: SGHAT and FQNNGV. V lost 5 bases and J 2 bases, leaving 6 bases between the germline ends.

The chain joins TRBV5-1 to TRBJ2-5; 7 bases match TRBD2. The CDR3 extends over 14 amino acids. The ends lost 5 bases at V and 4 bases at J; junction bases unmatched: 8. In germline, CDR1 is SGHRS, CDR2 YFSETQ. CDR3 DNA sequence: TGCGCCAGCAGTACATTAGCGGGCATAGAGACCCAGTACTTC. Protein sequence: CASSTLAGIETQYF.

The rearrangement links TRBV6-1 to TRBJ1-1; 7 bases line up with TRBD1. Unmatched junction bases numbered 10, after V lost 6 bases and J lost 6 bases. The CDR3 has 14 residues. The germline V gene has CDR1 MNHNS and CDR2 SASEGT. Here the CDR3 reads CASRTQTGQAEAFF. Here the CDR3 DNA reads TGTGCCAGCAGAACCCAGACAGGGCAGGCTGAAGCTTTCTTT.